This T cell receptor (beta chain) was captured by sequencing in a study of OX40 agonist ivuxolimab in advanced cancers. Study-wide findings and caveats: Averaging showed that CD8+ T cells had more expanded clones than CD4+ did.

Libraries were prepared by immunoSEQ multiplex PCR; TCRdb keeps only in-frame clonotypes and omits some of them. The top ten clones hold less than 4% of a sample with about 76,000 clones, 85% to 90% of them seen once. The germline V gene encodes CDR1 SGHDT and CDR2 YYEEEE. V lost 2 bases to trimming and J lost 0 bases, with 11 bases between them. The CDR3 runs to 16 residues. A word on this clone: Its target is not known.

The source was CD4+ or CD8+ T cells sorted from blood, collected in a trial of the OX40 agonist ivuxolimab. The chain combines TRBV5-6 with TRBJ2-2; no definite D call. The receptor was derived from an adult with an advanced solid tumor such as melanoma, head and neck, liver or kidney cancer. The CDR3 nucleotides are TGTGCCAGCAGCTTATTTGGCAGATCGAACACCGGGGAGCTGTTTTTT. Translation gives CASSLFGRSNTGELFF.